Below are 26 T cell receptor beta chains sequenced from a single sample in a study. TCRdb called the 5' RACE reads again in MiXCR, with one record for every CDR3 protein. This table holds about 9,800 distinct CDR3 sequences, roughly 25% found once. Cells sorted as Tregs were CD4+, CD25+ and CD127-/low. What was sequenced was Tregs sorted from blood. The receptor set was obtained from a female donor with breast cancer.

This clonotype was seen at least ten times. The chain combines TRBV5-1 with TRBJ1-2; D not certain. Germline V CDR1 and CDR2: SGHRS, YFSETQ. The CDR3 extends over 13 amino acids. Trimming removed 4 bases from V and 8 bases from J, with 15 bases in between. This CDR3 is CASSPGRSGGYTF. The CDR3 region has the DNA TGCGCCAGCAGCCCCGGGAGGTCTGGAGGCTACACCTTC. The variable domain in full, with the rest retrieved from reference TRBV5-1 and TRBJ1-2, is KAGVTQTPRYLIKTRGQQVTLSCSPISGHRSVSWYQQTPGQGLQFLFEYFSETQRNKGNFPGRFSGRQFSNSRSEMNVSTLELGDSALYLCASSPGRSGGYTFGSGTRLTVV.

V gene TRBV5-1 combines with J gene TRBJ2-3; a possible D gene is TRBD1 (6 bases). Trimming stripped 1 base from V and 0 bases from J, with 9 bases between. CDR3 length: 15 residues. CDR1 SGHRS and CDR2 YFSETQ come from the germline V gene. In DNA, the CDR3 is TGCGCCAGCAGCTTGACAGGGATGAGCACAGATACGCAGTATTTT. Translated: CASSLTGMSTDTQYF. The whole variable domain, remainder taken from reference TRBV5-1 and TRBJ2-3, is KAGVTQTPRYLIKTRGQQVTLSCSPISGHRSVSWYQQTPGQGLQFLFEYFSETQRNKGNFPGRFSGRQFSNSRSEMNVSTLELGDSALYLCASSLTGMSTDTQYFGPGTRLTVL.

A remark on this clonotype: A much more abundant neighbour one base away suggests this may be a read error. The V gene is TRBV29-1, the J gene TRBJ1-1; D not resolved. The CDR3 contains 13 residues. Germline CDR1 and CDR2: SQVTM and ANQGSEA. The CDR3 DNA reads as TGCAGCGCCGTGAACGGTTGGAACGCTGAAGCTTTCTTT. It encodes CSAVNGWNAEAFF.

This clonotype turned up a few times. Being one base from a much bigger clone, this may be a read error. The chain joins TRBV6-5 to TRBJ1-1, with TRBD1 as a possible D gene (6 bases). CDR3 length: 14 amino acids. V was trimmed by 5 bases and J by 1 base, leaving 11 bases between them. Germline assignment: CDR1 MNHEY and CDR2 SVGAGI. The CDR3: CASSPGQRNTEAFF. In DNA, the CDR3 is TGTGCCAGCAGTCCCGGACAGCGGAACACTGAAGCTTTCTTT.

This clonotype was detected many times. This chain joins TRBV15 and TRBJ2-3; possibly TRBD2 for D (6 bases). Germline assignment: CDR1 LNHNV and CDR2 YYDKDF (reference sequence). Trimming left V 1 base short and J 6 bases short, with 11 bases between. The CDR3 has 14 amino acids. The CDR3 DNA is TGTGCCACCAGCAGAGGGGACTTCGACGATACGCAGTATTTT. It encodes CATSRGDFDDTQYF.

This clonotype was recorded many times. The junction does not match germline at one end; this may be a read error. V gene TRBV11-2 combines with J gene TRBJ1-5; D is uncertain. Germline CDR1 is SGHAT and CDR2 is FQNNGV. CDR3 length equals 13 residues. The CDR3 sequence: CASSLGSNQPQHF. The CDR3 region has the DNA TGTGCCAGCAGTTTAGGAAGCAATCAGCCCCAGCATTTT.

This chain links TRBV19 with TRBJ2-1; TRBD1 is a possible D gene (8 bases). The CDR3 loop spans 16 amino acids. V was cut by 3 bases and J by 6 bases, with 18 bases left in between. Germline V CDR1 and CDR2: LNHDA, SQIVND (reference sequence). CDR3 loop: CASSITGGGPANEQFF. In nucleotides, the CDR3 is TGTGCCAGTAGTATTACAGGGGGAGGGCCAGCCAATGAGCAGTTCTTC.

In this sample, this clonotype is medium-sized. This chain uses TRBV2 with TRBJ1-1; weak D call: TRBD1 (5 bases). Germline CDR1 SNHLY, CDR2 FYNNEI. Trimming removed 3 bases at V and 0 bases at J, with 11 bases between. The CDR3 has 15 residues. DNA for the CDR3: TGTGCCAGCAGTGAGTTGGGAGGGGTGAACACTGAAGCTTTCTTT. This sequence encodes CASSELGGVNTEAFF.

A few counts support this clonotype. This chain joins TRBV4-1 and TRBJ2-7; maybe TRBD2 (7 bases). Deletions cut 1 base from V and 3 bases from J, with 13 bases between. This CDR3 comprises 15 residues. Germline CDR1 MGHRA, CDR2 YSYEKL. In nucleotides, the CDR3 is TGCGCCAGCAGCCAAGGGGCCGGGGGGCTCTACGAGCAGTACTTC. This translates into CASSQGAGGLYEQYF.

This clonotype was seen repeatedly, ten times or more. This chain joins TRBV7-6 and TRBJ1-1; D is possibly TRBD1 (5 bases). The V gene's germline CDR1 is SGHVS and CDR2 FNYEAQ. Trimming left V 10 bases short and J 4 bases short, with 10 bases between. The CDR3 contains 11 residues. As DNA, the CDR3 is TGTGCCACCGAAAGGGGCACTGAAGCTTTCTTT. Residues: CATERGTEAFF.

This clonotype has ten or more counts. J is TRBJ1-6 and V is TRBV11-2; no reliable D call. The V and J ends lost 4 bases and 6 bases respectively, with 10 bases between them. This CDR3 has 14 residues. CDR1 and CDR2 from the germline V gene are SGHAT and FQNNGV. CDR3 loop: CASSSDDANSPLHF. CDR3 bases: TGTGCCAGCAGCTCAGACGACGCTAATTCACCCCTCCACTTT. The variable domain in full, with the rest retrieved from reference TRBV11-2 and TRBJ1-6, is EAGVAQSPRYKIIEKRQSVAFWCNPISGHATLYWYQQILGQGPKLLIQFQNNGVVDDSQLPKDRFSAERLKGVDSTLKIQPAKLEDSAVYLCASSSDDANSPLHFGNGTRLTVT.

V and J are TRBV29-1 and TRBJ2-7, with D tentatively TRBD1 (5 bases). Germline CDR1 reads SQVTM; CDR2 reads ANQGSEA. The CDR3 has 14 amino acids. V lost 0 bases and J lost 3, with 12 bases in between. CDR3 region: CSVEDPSTGYEQYF. The CDR3 nucleotides are TGCAGCGTTGAAGACCCTTCAACAGGCTACGAGCAGTACTTC.

In its sample, this clonotype was seen many times. This chain connects TRBV5-4 to TRBJ2-1; the D gene is possibly TRBD2 (5 bases). Germline V CDR1 and CDR2: SGHNT, YYREEE (reference sequence). Deletions cut 4 bases from V and 4 bases from J, with 15 bases between. This CDR3 region has 15 residues. The CDR3, as DNA: TGTGCCAGCAGCCCGACGGGATTCGGGTACAATGAGCAGTTCTTC. It codes for CASSPTGFGYNEQFF.

Comment on this clonotype: This may come from a read error, since a much larger clone is one base off. V usage is TRBV27 and J usage is TRBJ2-2; no clear D. The CDR3 spans 11 residues. Germline V gene data show CDR1 as MNHEY and CDR2 as SMNVEV (reference sequence). V lost 4 bases and J lost 6, with 3 bases in between. Written as DNA, the CDR3 is TGTGCCAGCAGTTCGGCCGGGGAGCTGTTTTTT. Translated: CASSSAGELFF.

By sample share, this clonotype is medium-sized. V usage is TRBV15 and J usage is TRBJ1-2; D remains ambiguous. The CDR3 has 14 amino acids. Germline V gene lookup returns CDR1 LNHNV and CDR2 YYDKDF (reference sequence). The germline V and J ends were trimmed by 0 bases and 4 bases, with 9 bases remaining between them. The CDR3 region has the DNA TGTGCCACCAGCAGAGAACCGGGAAGCTATGGCTACACCTTC. Its protein is CATSREPGSYGYTF.

In this sample, this clonotype turned up many times. The chain combines TRBV5-5 with TRBJ1-4; D unresolved. This CDR3 is 14 amino acids long. CDR1 and CDR2 (germline): SGHKS, YYEKEE (reference sequence). V lost 0 bases, J lost 5 bases, and 8 bases lay in between. The chain's CDR3 is CASSLGAGNEKLFF. The CDR3 nucleotides are TGTGCCAGCAGCTTGGGGGCCGGGAATGAAAAACTGTTTTTT. Supplemented by reference TRBV5-5 and TRBJ1-4, the full variable domain reads DAGVTQSPTHLIKTRGQQVTLRCSPISGHKSVSWYQQVLGQGPQFIFQYYEKEERGRGNFPDRFSARQFPNYSSELNVNALLLGDSALYLCASSLGAGNEKLFFGSGTQLSVL.

This clonotype was detected a few times. The chain joins TRBV19 to TRBJ1-1, with D tentatively TRBD1 (5 bases). Looked up from germline, CDR1 is LNHDA and CDR2 is SQIVND (reference sequence). The V and J ends lost 3 bases and 3 bases respectively, with 14 bases between them. The CDR3 is made up of 15 amino acids. CDR3 region: CASSIPGPSDTEAFF. In DNA form, the CDR3 reads TGTGCCAGTAGTATCCCGGGGCCATCGGACACTGAAGCTTTCTTT.

The V gene is TRBV4-1, the J gene TRBJ1-2, with a tentative D call TRBD1 (5 bases). The germline V gene encodes CDR1 MGHRA and CDR2 YSYEKL. This CDR3 has 16 residues. Trimming took off 4 bases at V and 4 bases at J, with 19 bases between the two ends. The CDR3 DNA sequence: TGCGCCAGCAGCCCCCCGCCGGGGACTCTTAGCTATGGCTACACCTTC. Translating it yields CASSPPPGTLSYGYTF.

Of note for this clonotype: Since no conserved phenylalanine or tryptophan closes the CDR3, a read error is the likely cause. The rearrangement links TRBV6-5 to TRBJ1-6, with unresolved D. Germline CDR1 is MNHEY and CDR2 is SVGAGI. The germline V and J ends were trimmed by 2 bases and 8 bases, with 4 bases remaining between them. The CDR3 is made up of 12 amino acids. CDR3 coding DNA: TGTGCCAGCAGTTACGGTTATTCACCCCTCCACTCT. Residues: CASSYGYSPLHS.

V usage is TRBV20-1 and J usage is TRBJ2-7, with D possibly matching TRBD2 (6 bases). The germline V gene encodes CDR1 DFQATT and CDR2 SNEGSKA (reference sequence). V gave up 6 bases and J gave up 4 bases, with 16 bases separating them. The CDR3 has 13 residues. CDR3 DNA: TGCAGTGCGACCGACCGCGGGGAGTACGAGCAGTACTTC. Translation: CSATDRGEYEQYF.

By sample fraction, this clonotype is medium-sized. The chain employs TRBV24-1 and TRBJ2-1, with 11 bases aligning to TRBD2. Germline lookup yields CDR1 KGHDR and CDR2 SFDVKD. With 4 bases clipped from V and 4 bases from J, the junction kept 5 bases outside the gene matches. The CDR3 loop spans 16 amino acids. The CDR3: CATSESGTSGYNEQFF. CDR3 in DNA: TGTGCCACCAGTGAGTCCGGGACTAGCGGATACAATGAGCAGTTCTTC.

This clonotype is categorized as medium-sized. The chain uses TRBV24-1 and TRBJ1-5; D uncertain. This CDR3 spans 13 amino acids. Germline V gene data show CDR1 as KGHDR and CDR2 as SFDVKD. V lost 0 bases, J lost 6 bases, and 5 bases lay in between. In DNA, the CDR3 is TGTGCCACCAGTGATTTGTCCTCTCAGCCCCAGCATTTT. It encodes CATSDLSSQPQHF.

This clonotype was counted ten times or more. The chain couples TRBV24-1 to TRBJ2-1; 11 bases map to TRBD1. Germline V gives CDR1 KGHDR, CDR2 SFDVKD. The CDR3 has 13 amino acids. V gave up 7 bases and J gave up 9 bases; unmatched junction bases: 4. As DNA, the CDR3 is TGTGCCACCAGGGACAGGGGGCATGGTGAGCAGTTCTTC. This sequence encodes CATRDRGHGEQFF.

V and J are TRBV18 and TRBJ1-1, with 7 positions matching TRBD1. From germline, CDR1 is KGHSH and CDR2 LQKENI. This CDR3 has 14 residues. V dropped 3 bases and J dropped 2; count of bases not matched to a gene: 3. CDR3: CASSPRDSNTEAFF. The CDR3 nucleotides are TGTGCCAGCTCACCCCGGGACAGCAACACTGAAGCTTTCTTT. Together with reference TRBV18 and TRBJ1-1, the CDR3 gives the full variable domain: NAGVMQNPRHLVRRRGQEARLRCSPMKGHSHVYWYRQLPEEGLKFMVYLQKENIIDESGMPKERFSAEFPKEGPSILRIQQVVRGDSAAYFCASSPRDSNTEAFFGQGTRLTVV.

A word on this clonotype: A single base separates this from a much larger clone, so it may be a read error. This chain links TRBV20-1 with TRBJ2-1; the match to TRBD1 covers 9 bases. CDR3 length: 12 amino acids. Germline CDR1 DFQATT, CDR2 SNEGSKA (reference sequence). This chain's CDR3 is CSAHGTGIEQLF. Written as DNA, the CDR3 is TGCAGTGCCCACGGGACAGGGATTGAGCAGCTCTTC.

The chain joins TRBV7-9 to TRBJ2-4; no reliable D call. This CDR3 spans 15 amino acids. Germline CDR1 SEHNR, CDR2 FQNEAQ (reference sequence). V lost 2 bases and J lost 1, with 9 bases in between. In DNA form, the CDR3 reads TGTGCCAGCAGCTTAAAGAGTGAGGCCAAAAACATTCAGTACTTC. Its translation is CASSLKSEAKNIQYF.